The 3 T cell receptor beta chains below were found in one sample sequenced in a study of radiotherapy plus CTLA-4 blockade in lung cancer. Libraries were prepared by immunoSEQ multiplex PCR; TCRdb keeps only in-frame clonotypes and omits some of them. The sample contains approximately 85,000 clones, around four fifths of which appear only once. Material: peripheral blood, obtained from a patient treated with radiotherapy plus ipilimumab. These receptors were collected from a human donor with non-small cell lung cancer that progressed on radiotherapy plus ipilimumab.

This CDR3 reads CASSDPGLGLNEQFF. The CDR3 DNA reads TGTGCCAGCAGTGATCCGGGACTAGGTTTAAATGAGCAGTTCTTC. V and J are TRBV6-1 and TRBJ2-1, with 8 nucleotides matching TRBD2. CDR3 length: 15 residues. Germline V lookup: CDR1 MNHNS, CDR2 SASEGT. V shed 3 bases and J 7 bases; nucleotides not matched to a gene: 8.

The chain is built from TRBV6-4 and TRBJ2-1, with 9 positions matching TRBD1. The CDR3 covers 13 residues. Germline CDR1 reads MRHNA; CDR2 reads SNTAGT. V gave up 4 bases and J gave up 9 bases; unmatched junction bases: 4. CDR3 sequence: CASSGDRASEQFF. The CDR3 bases are TGTGCCAGCAGTGGGGACAGGGCATCTGAGCAGTTCTTC.

The chain combines TRBV28 with TRBJ2-3; TRBD2 matches 8 bases. The V gene's germline CDR1 is MDHEN and CDR2 SYDVKM. Trimming took 6 bases from V and 3 from J; bases not matched to a gene: 8. This CDR3 region has 15 residues. The CDR3 is CASSYGGAGTDTQYF. DNA for the CDR3: TGTGCCAGCAGCTACGGGGGGGCCGGAACAGATACGCAGTATTTT.